One and the same sample provided the 26 T cell receptor beta chains below, sequenced in a study of T cell repertoires in cytomegalovirus infection. TCRdb called the reads again in MiXCR, with one record for every CDR3 protein. Counted here are 90,000 to 110,000 distinct CDR3 sequences, around 30% occurring once; the ten biggest clones make up around 80%. No cognate antigen is known for these TCRs. The sequencing used CD8+ T cells from cultured PBMCs, collected from culture after CMV antigen stimulation. All receptors come from a human donor in good health (CMV status not recorded). Some clones in this sample may be carry-over from other donors' samples.

The rearrangement uses TRBV19 and TRBJ2-1, with 7 bases fitting TRBD2. Germline V gives CDR1 LNHDA, CDR2 SQIVND (reference sequence). The CDR3 consists of 13 residues. Losses at the gene ends were 3 bases for V and 8 bases for J; bases not matched to a gene: 4. The CDR3 here is CASSITSVDEQFF. CDR3 in DNA: TGTGCCAGTAGTATTACTAGCGTCGATGAGCAGTTCTTC.

The chain joins TRBV12-3 or TRBV12-4 to TRBJ2-2; D uncertain. Trimming left V 8 bases short and J 5 bases short, with 9 bases between. The CDR3 runs to 12 residues. The CDR3 loop is CASGSGTGELFF. CDR3 sequence (DNA): TGTGCCAGCGGGTCCGGGACCGGGGAGCTGTTTTTT.

The J gene is TRBJ1-1, the V gene TRBV13; D possibly corresponds to TRBD1 (6 bases). This CDR3 has 14 residues. Germline CDR1 and CDR2: PRHDT and FYEKMQ (reference sequence). Trimming cost V 9 bases and J 0 bases, with 14 bases left between them. CDR3: CASISWDMNTEAFF. For the CDR3, the DNA is TGTGCCAGTATCAGCTGGGACATGAACACTGAAGCTTTCTTT.

In this sample, this clonotype turned up many times. The rearrangement joins TRBV7-6 to TRBJ1-4; D is perhaps TRBD1 (5 bases). Germline V gives CDR1 SGHVS, CDR2 FNYEAQ. Trimming removed 8 bases at V and 8 bases at J, with 18 bases between. The CDR3 consists of 14 residues. CDR3 DNA sequence: TGTGCCAGCCAGGGAGCGCCTGGATTGGAAAAACTGTTTTTT. Its protein is CASQGAPGLEKLFF. Combining the CDR3 with reference TRBV7-6 and TRBJ1-4 gives the whole variable domain GAGVSQSPRYKVTKRGQDVALRCDPISGHVSLYWYRQALGQGPEFLTYFNYEAQQDKSGLPNDRFSAERPEGSISTLTIQRTEQRDSAMYRCASQGAPGLEKLFFGSGTQLSVL.

The table lists this clonotype with many counts. The chain employs TRBV27 and TRBJ1-2, with a tentative D call TRBD1 (5 bases). In germline, CDR1 is MNHEY, CDR2 SMNVEV (reference sequence). V was cut by 1 base and J by 3 bases, with 9 bases left in between. The CDR3 totals 14 residues. The CDR3 DNA reads as TGTGCCAGCAGTTTATACGGGGCGGACTATGGCTACACCTTC. Its translation is CASSLYGADYGYTF.

In its sample, this clonotype was seen a few times. The chain links TRBV7-6 to TRBJ2-7; D is uncertain. The V end lost 5 bases, the J end lost 2 bases, and 16 bases lay between the germline ends. Germline V gives CDR1 SGHVS, CDR2 FNYEAQ. CDR3 size: 15 residues. The CDR3 protein is CASSQSMEPAYEQYF. CDR3 coding DNA: TGTGCCAGCAGCCAGAGTATGGAGCCAGCCTACGAGCAGTACTTC.

Only a few counts were recorded for this clonotype. The rearrangement links TRBV7-2 to TRBJ1-5; a weak D match, TRBD1 (6 bases). Germline CDR1 is SGHTA and CDR2 is FQGNSA. The CDR3 extends over 17 amino acids. Trimming removed 2 bases from V and 5 bases from J, with 19 bases in between. The CDR3 DNA reads TGTGCCAGCAGCTTAAGAGGGCCGGGGGGCGGACATCAGCCCCAGCATTTT. This translates into CASSLRGPGGGHQPQHF.

The chain joins TRBV20-1 to TRBJ1-2; D may be TRBD1 (5 bases). The CDR3 spans 13 residues. Germline V gives CDR1 DFQATT, CDR2 SNEGSKA (reference sequence). The V and J ends lost 2 bases and 3 bases respectively, with 10 bases between them. CDR3 DNA: TGCAGTGCTAGAAGAACAGGATACTATGGCTACACCTTC. Its protein is CSARRTGYYGYTF.

The V gene is TRBV7-9, the J gene TRBJ1-4; a possible D gene is TRBD1 (5 bases). The CDR3 totals 15 residues. The germline CDR1 and CDR2 sequences are SEHNR and FQNEAQ (reference sequence). Trimming pared 5 bases from V and 0 bases from J, leaving 10 bases between. CDR3 sequence: CASSGDSTTNEKLFF. CDR3 nucleotide sequence: TGTGCCAGCAGCGGAGACAGCACAACTAATGAAAAACTGTTTTTT. Filled out from reference TRBV7-9 and TRBJ1-4, the complete variable domain reads DTGVSQNPRHKITKRGQNVTFRCDPISEHNRLYWYRQTLGQGPEFLTYFQNEAQLEKSRLLSDRFSAERPKGSFSTLEIQRTEQGDSAMYLCASSGDSTTNEKLFFGSGTQLSVL.

The chain recombines TRBV12-5 with TRBJ2-1; D gene uncertain. The CDR3 loop spans 14 amino acids. Germline CDR1 LGHNT, CDR2 FRNRAP. Trimming removed 0 bases from V and 5 bases from J, with 8 bases in between. The CDR3 bases are TGTGCTAGTGGTTTGGTAGTTGGCGACAATGAGCAGTTCTTC. This sequence encodes CASGLVVGDNEQFF.

This clonotype appeared many times. DNA for the CDR3: TGTGCCAGCAGCTGGTCAGGGTTTGAGCAGTTCTTC. Its protein is CASSWSGFEQFF. This chain uses TRBV5-4 with TRBJ2-1; D is possibly TRBD1 (5 bases). The germline gives CDR1 SGHNT, CDR2 YYREEE (reference sequence). V shed 3 bases and J shed 9 bases, with 10 bases lying between them. The CDR3 totals 12 residues. Together with reference TRBV5-4 and TRBJ2-1, the CDR3 gives the full variable domain: ETGVTQSPTHLIKTRGQQVTLRCSSQSGHNTVSWYQQALGQGPQFIFQYYREEENGRGNFPPRFSGLQFPNYSSELNVNALELDDSALYLCASSWSGFEQFFGPGTRLTVL.

This chain's CDR3 is CASSFLRTGVLNSNQPQHF. Here the CDR3 DNA reads TGTGCCAGCAGTTTCCTAAGGACAGGGGTCCTAAATAGCAATCAGCCCCAGCATTTT. This chain uses TRBV27 with TRBJ1-5; 9 nucleotides agree with TRBD1. The germline gives CDR1 MNHEY, CDR2 SMNVEV (reference sequence). The V segment lost 3 bases and the J segment 0 bases; nucleotides outside the gene matches: 12. There are 19 residues in the CDR3.

V and J are TRBV20-1 and TRBJ1-2; 12 bases fit TRBD1. V gave up 0 bases and J gave up 6 bases; unmatched junction bases: 11. CDR3 size: 17 residues. Germline CDR1 is DFQATT and CDR2 is SNEGSKA (reference sequence). The CDR3 protein is CSARDWDRGLFGDGYTF. The DNA of the CDR3 is TGCAGTGCTAGAGATTGGGACAGGGGGCTGTTTGGGGATGGCTACACCTTC.

This clonotype was seen a handful of times. The chain couples TRBV27 to TRBJ2-1; D is perhaps TRBD2 (6 bases). The germline V and J ends were trimmed by 7 bases and 0 bases, with 10 bases remaining between them. From germline, CDR1 is MNHEY and CDR2 SMNVEV (reference sequence). CDR3 length equals 14 residues. The CDR3 is CASTLGGSYNEQFF. DNA of the CDR3: TGTGCCAGCACCTTGGGAGGCTCCTACAATGAGCAGTTCTTC.

The chain links TRBV4-2 to TRBJ1-1; D not certain. The CDR3 loop spans 14 amino acids. Germline CDR1 and CDR2: LGHNA and YNFKEQ. Trimming cost V 4 bases and J 6 bases, with 15 bases left between them. The chain's CDR3 is CASSPGILLAEAFF. The CDR3 DNA sequence: TGTGCCAGCAGCCCTGGGATACTTTTAGCTGAAGCTTTCTTT.

Remarks on this clonotype: The germline gene is not matched at one end of the junction; a read error may be the cause. This chain links TRBV11-2 with TRBJ1-6, with D unresolved. The CDR3 covers 14 residues. Germline V lookup: CDR1 SGHAT, CDR2 FQNNGV. As DNA, the CDR3 is TGTGCCAGCAGCTTACTGTCCTACAATTCACCCCTCCACTTT. Its translation: CASSLLSYNSPLHF.

CDR3 loop: CASSLHRGTEAFF. CDR3 nucleotide sequence: TGTGCCAGCAGCTTGCATAGGGGCACTGAAGCTTTCTTT. The rearrangement uses TRBV5-5 and TRBJ1-1; D is possibly TRBD1 (5 bases). The CDR3 spans 13 residues. V gave up 1 base and J gave up 4 bases, with 8 bases separating them. The germline gives CDR1 SGHKS, CDR2 YYEKEE (reference sequence).

The chain combines TRBV7-9 with TRBJ2-3; tentatively, D is TRBD1 or TRBD2 (5 bases each). The CDR3 runs 14 residues. The V gene lost 5 bases and the J gene lost 5 bases, with 14 bases spanning the gap. Germline CDR1 reads SEHNR; CDR2 reads FQNEAQ (reference sequence). CDR3 in DNA: TGTGCCAGCAGCCCTAGGGAGACAGTAGATACGCAGTATTTT. It yields the protein CASSPRETVDTQYF.

For this clonotype: Possible read error: a much larger clone is one base away. The chain has TRBV3-1 and TRBJ2-3; D not certain. This CDR3 comprises 13 residues. Germline-derived CDR1 and CDR2 are LGHDT and YNNKEL (reference sequence). The V and J ends lost 5 bases and 7 bases respectively, with 13 bases between them. CDR3 nucleotides: TGTGCCAGCAGCTATGGCTCTGATTATACGCAGTATTTT. Translating gives CASSYGSDYTQYF.

The chain combines TRBV4-1 with TRBJ2-7; no definite D call. CDR3 length: 14 residues. Germline CDR1 and CDR2: MGHRA and YSYEKL. Trimming removed 0 bases from V and 3 bases from J, with 9 bases in between. The CDR3 DNA is TGCGCCAGCAGCCAAGAGGGTATAGGCTACGAGCAGTACTTC. It is translated as CASSQEGIGYEQYF.

As for this clonotype: Relative to the germline gene, one junction end is altered; a read error may explain this. This chain uses TRBV11-3 with TRBJ2-2; possibly TRBD2 for D (6 bases). From germline, CDR1 is SGHNT and CDR2 YENEEA. This CDR3 is 12 amino acids long. Here the CDR3 reads CASSLGGGKLFF. CDR3 in DNA: TGTGCCAGCAGCTTAGGGGGCGGGAAGCTGTTTTTT.

This clonotype was seen repeatedly, ten times or more. The chain links TRBV6-1 to TRBJ1-4; D not resolved. V lost 4 bases to trimming and J lost 8 bases, with 11 bases between them. The germline V gene has CDR1 MNHNS and CDR2 SASEGT. The CDR3 length is 13 residues. The CDR3 region is CASSGWEGEKLFF. CDR3 in DNA: TGTGCCAGCAGTGGATGGGAAGGGGAAAAACTGTTTTTT.

This clonotype was found many times. The V call is TRBV7-9, the J call TRBJ2-1; D is perhaps TRBD2 (5 bases). Germline CDR1 is SEHNR and CDR2 is FQNEAQ (reference sequence). The CDR3 is 13 residues long. Trimming pared 5 bases from V and 9 bases from J, leaving 14 bases between. The DNA of the CDR3 is TGTGCCAGCAGCGGACGCCCCAGCGGTGAGCAGTTCTTC. Protein product: CASSGRPSGEQFF.

The V and J genes are TRBV6-5 and TRBJ1-6; a possible D gene is TRBD1 (6 bases). Germline loops: CDR1 MNHEY, CDR2 SVGAGI. The CDR3 has 17 amino acids. V was cut by 8 bases and J by 0 bases, with 17 bases left in between. The CDR3 here is CASAPRGESSYNSPLHF. The CDR3 nucleotides are TGTGCCAGCGCTCCAAGGGGGGAAAGCTCCTATAATTCACCCCTCCACTTT.

The table lists this clonotype with many counts. The chain is built from TRBV12-3 or TRBV12-4 and TRBJ2-1; TRBD1 aligns across 7 bases. The V segment lost 7 bases and the J segment 6 bases; nucleotides outside the gene matches: 6. The CDR3 is made up of 13 amino acids. DNA of the CDR3: TGTGCCAGCACCGCGACAGGGTCCAATGAGCAGTTCTTC. Its translation: CASTATGSNEQFF.

J is TRBJ2-3 and V is TRBV6-8; TRBD2 matches 7 bases. The V gene end was trimmed by 1 base and the J gene end by 2 bases; junction bases not matched to a gene: 12. The germline gives CDR1 MNHGY, CDR2 SAAAGT. The CDR3 length is 18 residues. CDR3 nucleotides: TGTGCCAGCAGTTACTATCCTAGCCCGGGGGGACTCACAGATACGCAGTATTTT. Protein: CASSYYPSPGGLTDTQYF.